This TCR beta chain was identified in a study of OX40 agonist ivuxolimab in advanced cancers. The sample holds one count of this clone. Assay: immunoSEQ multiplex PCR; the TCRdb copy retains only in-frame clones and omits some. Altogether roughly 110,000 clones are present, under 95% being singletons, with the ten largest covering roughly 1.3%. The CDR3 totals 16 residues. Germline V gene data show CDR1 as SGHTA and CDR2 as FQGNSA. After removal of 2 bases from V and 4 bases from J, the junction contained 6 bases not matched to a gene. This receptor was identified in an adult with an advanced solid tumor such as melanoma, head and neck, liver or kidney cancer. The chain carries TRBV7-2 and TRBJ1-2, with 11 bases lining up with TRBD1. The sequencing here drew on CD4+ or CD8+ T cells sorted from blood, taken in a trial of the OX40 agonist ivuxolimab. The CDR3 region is CASSLFRTGGSYGYTF. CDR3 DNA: TGTGCCAGCAGCTTATTTCGGACAGGGGGCAGCTATGGCTACACCTTC.